This T cell receptor beta chain appears in the sequencing data of a study of T cells expressing NK-cell markers. TCRdb reprocessed the 5' RACE reads and stores each CDR3 protein as one record, lacking DNA. The listing contains 250,000 to 300,000 distinct CDR3 sequences. Germline V lookup: CDR1 SEHNR, CDR2 FQNEAQ (reference sequence). This CDR3 is 15 amino acids long. The clonotype was recovered from a woman aged 18-70 years in good health. The V and J genes are TRBV7-9 and TRBJ1-1; TCRdb's D call, TRBD1, is unchecked because there is no DNA. Sequencing was done on a sample of blood T cells: a sorted CD56 or NKG2C T cell subset, CD4+ or CD8+ T cells, or bulk PBMC T cells (not recorded which). The CDR3 sequence is CASSAGTGMNTEAFF. Full variable domain (missing parts from reference TRBV7-9 and TRBJ1-1): DTGVSQNPRHKITKRGQNVTFRCDPISEHNRLYWYRQTLGQGPEFLTYFQNEAQLEKSRLLSDRFSAERPKGSFSTLEIQRTEQGDSAMYLCASSAGTGMNTEAFFGQGTRLTVV.